This TCR beta chain was retrieved from a study of T-cell memory formation after mild COVID-19. Across the study: TCR clusters were largely donor specific. Study findings and constraints: For second-wave clones that peaked at day 37, SARS-CoV-2 specificity went unverified. Pre-infection memory harbored some responding clones, suggesting cross-reactive memory joined.

Points on this clonotype: The antigen remains unidentified.

UMIs and sample barcodes were carried by the TCR alpha and TCR beta cDNA libraries that 5'RACE produced using constant-segment primers. One entry per CDR3 protein results from TCRdb running MiXCR on the 5' RACE reads. The profile shows about 390,000 distinct CDR3 sequences, more than 15% of them singletons. The CDR3 sequence is 15 residues long. The TCR was taken from a man aged 18 to 30 who had mild COVID-19 (a few samples of this study predate the infection). Cell type and time point are not known. V gene TRBV21-1 combines with J gene TRBJ2-7. TRBV21-1 is recorded as a pseudogene. Sequencing was performed on PBMCs or a T cell subset sorted from them (not recorded which). The CDR3 loop reads CASSTIDGTSYEQYF. The CDR3 region has the DNA TGTGCCAGCAGCACGATCGACGGGACCTCCTACGAGCAGTACTTC.